The 8 T cell receptor beta chains in this list originate from one sample, sequenced in a study of blood T cells in healthy people across ages. With a J-beta primer mix and a sample-barcoded 5' primer, a second PCR ran about 7 to 12 cycles. TCRdb reanalysed the 5' RACE reads using MiXCR and keeps one entry per CDR3 protein. The sample lists 1.4 million or so distinct CDR3 sequences, approximately 43% occurring once. Material: blood. The receptors come from a woman aged 18-29 years in good health.

The chain uses TRBV9 and TRBJ1-1, with 8 nucleotides matching TRBD1. This CDR3 has 15 amino acids. With 0 bases clipped from V and 4 bases from J, the junction kept 5 bases outside the gene matches. Germline V gives CDR1 SGDLS, CDR2 YYNGEE. In DNA, the CDR3 is TGTGCCAGCAGCGTAGGGATGACAGGGGTCACTGAAGCTTTCTTT. As protein: CASSVGMTGVTEAFF.

The CDR3 DNA reads as TGTGCCAGCTCACCGGACAGGGGTGATCCTGAAGCTTTCTTT. This sequence encodes CASSPDRGDPEAFF. The chain recombines TRBV18 with TRBJ1-1; 9 bases line up with TRBD1. The CDR3 runs 14 residues. J was trimmed by 6 bases and V by 3 bases; bases with no gene match: 5. The germline CDR1 and CDR2 sequences are KGHSH and LQKENI.

V usage is TRBV7-9 and J usage is TRBJ1-1; 7 nucleotides agree with TRBD1. CDR3 length: 14 amino acids. V trimming: 1 base; J trimming: 5 bases; junction bases outside the gene matches: 4. Germline V gives CDR1 SEHNR, CDR2 FQNEAQ (reference sequence). The CDR3 DNA reads TGTGCCAGCAGCTTAGAGGCAGGGGGGACTGAAGCTTTCTTT. As protein: CASSLEAGGTEAFF.

Points on this clonotype: Germline and junction disagree at one end, which may indicate a read error. The rearrangement joins TRBV5-1 to TRBJ2-2; 9 bases align to TRBD1. The CDR3 is made up of 17 amino acids. Germline V CDR1 and CDR2: SGHRS, YFSETQ. Written as DNA, the CDR3 is TGCGCCGGCAGCTTGGGAACACAGGGGGCGTACACCGGGGAGCTGTTTTTT. Translated, it gives CAGSLGTQGAYTGELFF.

V gene TRBV6-2 or TRBV6-3 combines with J gene TRBJ2-7; 8 nucleotides line up with TRBD1. J lost 7 bases, V lost 1 base, and 9 bases had no gene match. This CDR3 region has 15 residues. CDR1 and CDR2 (germline): MNHEY, SVGEGT. The CDR3 DNA sequence: TGTGCCAGCAGTTACTTAGGACAGGGCTACAATGAGCAGTACTTC. This codes for CASSYLGQGYNEQYF.

This chain connects TRBV27 to TRBJ2-7; D is ambiguous. From germline, CDR1 is MNHEY and CDR2 SMNVEV (reference sequence). Trimming removed 6 bases from V and 0 bases from J, with 18 bases in between. The CDR3 covers 16 residues. The DNA of the CDR3 is TGTGCCAGCAGCTATTCTGGACCTATCAACTCCTACGAGCAGTACTTC. This codes for CASSYSGPINSYEQYF.

In this sample, this clonotype turned up once. The genes are TRBV27 and TRBJ2-2; the D gene could be TRBD1 or TRBD2 (6 bases each). The V and J ends lost 4 bases and 3 bases respectively, with 12 bases between them. The CDR3 loop spans 15 amino acids. Germline V gene data show CDR1 as MNHEY and CDR2 as SMNVEV (reference sequence). In DNA, the CDR3 is TGTGCCAGCAGTTGGGGGGCAGCGTACACCGGGGAGCTGTTTTTT. It codes for CASSWGAAYTGELFF.

The rearrangement joins TRBV20-1 to TRBJ2-7, with TRBD2 identical over 8 bases. The J segment lost 0 bases and the V segment lost 6 bases, leaving 10 bases of the junction unmatched. The CDR3 contains 15 residues. CDR1 is DFQATT, CDR2 SNEGSKA, per germline (reference sequence). The CDR3 sequence: CSATPQRGLSYEQYF. The CDR3 DNA reads as TGCAGTGCCACTCCCCAGCGGGGGCTCTCCTACGAGCAGTACTTC.